A single sample gave rise to the 9 T cell receptor beta chains below, sequenced in a study of STAT3 mutations in large granular lymphocyte leukemia. The study's findings and limits: In T-cell large granular lymphocyte leukemia, about half of patients showed multiple immunodominant subclonotypes.

These receptors lack a known antigen. This table comes from immunoSEQ multiplex PCR, and its TCRdb copy is limited to in-frame clones, with some not included. The sample shows tens of thousands of clones, 85% to 95% of them seen only once. The sequencing input was peripheral blood mononuclear cells. These receptors were obtained from a man aged 35-49 years with T-cell large granular lymphocyte leukemia. Some clones in this sample may be carry-over from other donors' samples.

This chain links TRBV14 with TRBJ1-2; a possible D gene is TRBD1 (5 bases). Germline V CDR1 and CDR2: SGHDN, FVKESK. Deletions cut 0 bases from V and 4 bases from J, with 18 bases between. The CDR3 is made up of 17 amino acids. The CDR3, as DNA: TGTGCCAGCAGCCAAGATCGTCAGGGTTATCGAGGCTATGGCTACACCTTC. This translates into CASSQDRQGYRGYGYTF. Full variable domain (rest looked up from reference TRBV14 and TRBJ1-2): EAGVTQFPSHSVIEKGQTVTLRCDPISGHDNLYWYRRVMGKEIKFLLHFVKESKQDESGMPNNRFLAERTGGTYSTLKVQPAELEDSGVYFCASSQDRQGYRGYGYTFGSGTRLTVV.

This chain joins TRBV5-4 and TRBJ2-7; 7 bases are shared with TRBD1. After removal of 0 bases from V and 1 base from J, the junction contained 4 bases not matched to a gene. The CDR3 extends over 15 amino acids. The germline CDR1 and CDR2 sequences are SGHNT and YYREEE (reference sequence). CDR3 nucleotide sequence: TGTGCCAGCAGCTTGGGACAGGGAAAATCCTACGAGCAGTACTTC. It specifies CASSLGQGKSYEQYF.

This chain joins TRBV30 and TRBJ1-2; the D gene is possibly TRBD1 (6 bases). V lost 4 bases to trimming and J lost 0 bases, with 15 bases between them. The CDR3 consists of 15 residues. The germline gives CDR1 GTSNPN, CDR2 SVGIG (reference sequence). CDR3 amino acids: CAWTEDRQANYGYTF. Here the CDR3 DNA reads TGTGCCTGGACGGAAGACAGGCAAGCTAACTATGGCTACACCTTC.

This clone was seen just once. The chain's CDR3 is CASSQGGGNTEAFF. The CDR3 nucleotides read TGCGCCAGCAGCCAAGGGGGAGGAAACACTGAAGCTTTCTTT. This chain uses TRBV4-1 with TRBJ1-1; no clear D gene. Germline V gene lookup returns CDR1 MGHRA and CDR2 YSYEKL. With 1 base removed from V and 2 bases from J, the gap between germline ends came to 8 bases. The CDR3 is 14 residues long.

The rearrangement links TRBV7-6 to TRBJ2-1; TRBD1 or TRBD2 may be the D gene (5 bases each). Germline loops: CDR1 SGHVS, CDR2 FNYEAQ. The CDR3 has 14 residues. V was cut by 4 bases and J by 4 bases, with 11 bases left in between. DNA for the CDR3: TGTGCCAGCAGCTGGGACGGTTTGTACAATGAGCAGTTCTTC. Translation gives CASSWDGLYNEQFF.

The chain uses TRBV6-6 and TRBJ1-6; no firm D call. The V and J ends lost 7 bases and 5 bases respectively, with 9 bases between them. CDR3 length: 13 residues. Germline lookup yields CDR1 MNHNY and CDR2 SVGAGI (reference sequence). As DNA, the CDR3 is TGTGCCAGCATCCGGACGGATAATTCACCCCTCCACTTT. Translation: CASIRTDNSPLHF.

This rearrangement joins TRBV4-3 to TRBJ2-7; possible D gene TRBD2, 7 bases. V was clipped by 0 bases and J by 6 bases, with 24 bases between them. Germline CDR1 and CDR2: LGHNA and YSLEER. The CDR3 length is 18 residues. CDR3 sequence: CASSQDWGSGGPGSEQYF. For the CDR3, the DNA is TGCGCCAGCAGCCAAGATTGGGGTTCGGGGGGCCCCGGGAGCGAGCAGTACTTC.

The rearrangement links TRBV4-3 to TRBJ2-7; 8 bases agree with TRBD1. V trimming: 5 bases; J trimming: 0 bases; junction bases outside the gene matches: 6. CDR3 length: 15 residues. Germline values: CDR1 LGHNA, CDR2 YSLEER. The CDR3 DNA reads as TGCGCCAGCAGCTCGGACAGGGCCTACTCCTACGAGCAGTACTTC. Translating gives CASSSDRAYSYEQYF.

The sample holds one count of this clone. This chain links TRBV7-9 with TRBJ2-5; D not resolved. V was trimmed by 3 bases and J by 1 base, leaving 6 bases between them. This CDR3 is built from 13 residues. CDR1 and CDR2 (germline): SEHNR, FQNEAQ (reference sequence). The DNA for the CDR3 is TGTGCCAGCAGCTTTCCGAGCCAAGAGACCCAGTACTTC. Its protein product is CASSFPSQETQYF.